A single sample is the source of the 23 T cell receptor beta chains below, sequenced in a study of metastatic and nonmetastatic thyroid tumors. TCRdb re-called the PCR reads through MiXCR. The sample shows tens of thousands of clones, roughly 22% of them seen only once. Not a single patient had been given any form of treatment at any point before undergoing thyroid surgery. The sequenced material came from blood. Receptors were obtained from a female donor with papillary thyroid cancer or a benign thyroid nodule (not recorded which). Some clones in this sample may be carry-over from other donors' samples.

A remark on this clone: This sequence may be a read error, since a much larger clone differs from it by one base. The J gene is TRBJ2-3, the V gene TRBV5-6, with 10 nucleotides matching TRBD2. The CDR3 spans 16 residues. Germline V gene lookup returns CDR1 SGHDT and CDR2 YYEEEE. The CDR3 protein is CASSLDLAGGTYTQYF. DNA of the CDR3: TGTGCCAGCAGCCTGGATTTAGCGGGAGGCACATATACGCAGTATTTT.

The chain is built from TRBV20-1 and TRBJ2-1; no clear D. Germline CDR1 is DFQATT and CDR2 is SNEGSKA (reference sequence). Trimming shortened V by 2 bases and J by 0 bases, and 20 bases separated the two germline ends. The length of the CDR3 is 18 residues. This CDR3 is CSARPRGSGRISYNEQFF. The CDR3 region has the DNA TGCAGTGCTAGACCTCGCGGCTCCGGTAGAATCTCCTACAATGAGCAGTTCTTC.

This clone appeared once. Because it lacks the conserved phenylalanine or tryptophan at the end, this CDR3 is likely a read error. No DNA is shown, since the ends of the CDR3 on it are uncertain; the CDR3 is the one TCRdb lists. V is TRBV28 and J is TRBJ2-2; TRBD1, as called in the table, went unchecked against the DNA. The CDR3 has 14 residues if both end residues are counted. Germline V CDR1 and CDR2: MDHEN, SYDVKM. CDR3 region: CASSLGRGTGEQFI.

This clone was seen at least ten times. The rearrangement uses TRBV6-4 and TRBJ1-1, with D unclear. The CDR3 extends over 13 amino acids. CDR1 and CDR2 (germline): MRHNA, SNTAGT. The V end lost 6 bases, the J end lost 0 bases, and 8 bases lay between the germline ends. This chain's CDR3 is CASSEKMNTEAFF. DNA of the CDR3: TGTGCCAGCAGCGAAAAGATGAACACTGAAGCTTTCTTT.

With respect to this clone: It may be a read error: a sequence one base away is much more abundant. The CDR3: CASSTQGVSGANVLTF. CDR3 nucleotides: TGTGCCAGTAGTACACAGGGCGTCTCTGGGGCCAACGTCCTGACTTTC. The chain recombines TRBV19 with TRBJ2-6; a weak D match, TRBD1 (6 bases). The germline CDR1 and CDR2 sequences are LNHDA and SQIVND (reference sequence). CDR3 size: 16 residues. The V and J ends lost 4 bases and 0 bases respectively, with 10 bases between them.

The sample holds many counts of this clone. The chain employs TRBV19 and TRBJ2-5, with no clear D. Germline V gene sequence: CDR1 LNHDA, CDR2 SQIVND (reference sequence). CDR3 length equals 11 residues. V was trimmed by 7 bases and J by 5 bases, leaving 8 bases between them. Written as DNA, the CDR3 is TGTGCCAGTAAAGAAGGGGAGACCCAGTACTTC. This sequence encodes CASKEGETQYF.

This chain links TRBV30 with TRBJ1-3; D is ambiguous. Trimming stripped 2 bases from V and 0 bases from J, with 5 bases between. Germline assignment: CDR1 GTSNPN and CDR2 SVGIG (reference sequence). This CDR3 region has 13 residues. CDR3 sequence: CAWSSSSGNTIYF. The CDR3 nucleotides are TGTGCCTGGAGTTCCAGCTCTGGAAACACCATATATTTT.

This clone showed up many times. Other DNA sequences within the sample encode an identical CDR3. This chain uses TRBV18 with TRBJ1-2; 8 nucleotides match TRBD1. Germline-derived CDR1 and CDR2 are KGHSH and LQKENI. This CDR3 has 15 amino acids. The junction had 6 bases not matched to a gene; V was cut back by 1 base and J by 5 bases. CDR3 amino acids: CASSPRTGHRYGYTF. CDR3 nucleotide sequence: TGTGCCAGCTCACCACGGACAGGGCACCGGTATGGCTACACCTTC.

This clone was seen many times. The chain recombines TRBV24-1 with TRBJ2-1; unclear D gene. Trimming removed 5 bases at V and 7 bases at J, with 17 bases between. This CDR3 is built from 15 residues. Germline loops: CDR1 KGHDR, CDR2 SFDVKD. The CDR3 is CATSATSSRRNEQFF. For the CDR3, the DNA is TGTGCCACCAGTGCCACCTCGTCCAGACGGAATGAGCAGTTCTTC.

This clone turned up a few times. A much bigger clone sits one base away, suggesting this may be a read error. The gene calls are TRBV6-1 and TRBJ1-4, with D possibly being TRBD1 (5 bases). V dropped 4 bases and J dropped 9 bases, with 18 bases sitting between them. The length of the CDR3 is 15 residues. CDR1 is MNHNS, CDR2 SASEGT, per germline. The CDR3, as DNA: TGTGCCAGCAGTGCCCCAGGCGGGGCGGATAAAAAACTGTTTTTT. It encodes CASSAPGGADKKLFF.

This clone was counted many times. CDR3 coding DNA: TGTGCCAGTAGTACCTGGGGACAGAACACCGGGGAGCTGTTTTTT. Its protein product is CASSTWGQNTGELFF. The chain employs TRBV19 and TRBJ2-2, with D perhaps TRBD1 (6 bases). V was cut by 4 bases and J by 1 base, with 10 bases left in between. The germline V gene encodes CDR1 LNHDA and CDR2 SQIVND (reference sequence). The CDR3 has 15 amino acids.

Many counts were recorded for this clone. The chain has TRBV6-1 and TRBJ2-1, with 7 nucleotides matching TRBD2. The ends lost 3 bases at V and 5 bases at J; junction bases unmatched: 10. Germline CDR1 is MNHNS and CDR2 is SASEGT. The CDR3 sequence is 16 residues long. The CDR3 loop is CASSEAGRGGNNEQFF. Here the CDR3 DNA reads TGTGCCAGCAGTGAGGCGGGGCGCGGGGGAAACAATGAGCAGTTCTTC.

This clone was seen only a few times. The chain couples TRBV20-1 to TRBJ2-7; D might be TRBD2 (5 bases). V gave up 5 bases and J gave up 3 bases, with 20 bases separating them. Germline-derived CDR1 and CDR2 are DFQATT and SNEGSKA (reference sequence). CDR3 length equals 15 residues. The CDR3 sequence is CSAEHSNLGDYEQYF. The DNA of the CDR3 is TGCAGTGCTGAACACAGCAATTTGGGAGACTACGAGCAGTACTTC.

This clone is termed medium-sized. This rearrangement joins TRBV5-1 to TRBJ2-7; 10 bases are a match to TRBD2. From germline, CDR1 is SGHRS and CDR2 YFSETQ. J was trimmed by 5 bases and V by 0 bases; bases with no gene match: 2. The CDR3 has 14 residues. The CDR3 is CASSLGLAGDEQYF. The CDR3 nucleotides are TGCGCCAGCAGCTTGGGTCTAGCGGGGGACGAGCAGTACTTC.

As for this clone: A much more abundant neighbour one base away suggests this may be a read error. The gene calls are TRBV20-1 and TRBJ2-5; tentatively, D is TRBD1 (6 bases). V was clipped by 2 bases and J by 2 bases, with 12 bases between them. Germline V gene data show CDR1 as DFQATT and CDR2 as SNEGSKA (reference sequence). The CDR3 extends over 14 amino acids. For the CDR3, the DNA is TGCAGTGCTAGATATCCGGACAGACAAGAGACCCAGTACTTC. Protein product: CSARYPDRQETQYF.

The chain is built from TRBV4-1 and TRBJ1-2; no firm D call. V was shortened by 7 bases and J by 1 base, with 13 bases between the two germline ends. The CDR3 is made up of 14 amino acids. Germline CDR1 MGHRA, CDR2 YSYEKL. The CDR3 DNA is TGCGCCAGCACCCCTGGAACCGATAACTATGGCTACACCTTC. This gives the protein CASTPGTDNYGYTF.

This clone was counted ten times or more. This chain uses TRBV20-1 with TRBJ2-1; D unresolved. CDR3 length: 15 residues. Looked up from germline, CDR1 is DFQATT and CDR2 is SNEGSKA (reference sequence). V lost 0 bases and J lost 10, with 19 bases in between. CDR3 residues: CSARDQLRQLKEQFF. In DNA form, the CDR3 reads TGCAGTGCTAGAGATCAATTAAGACAACTTAAGGAGCAGTTCTTC.

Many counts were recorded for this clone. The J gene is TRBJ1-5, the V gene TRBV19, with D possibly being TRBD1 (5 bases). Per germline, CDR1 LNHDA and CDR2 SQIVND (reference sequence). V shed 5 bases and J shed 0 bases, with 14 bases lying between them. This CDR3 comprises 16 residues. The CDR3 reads CASSFSTVYSNQPQHF. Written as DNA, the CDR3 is TGTGCCAGTAGTTTCTCGACAGTTTATAGCAATCAGCCCCAGCATTTT.

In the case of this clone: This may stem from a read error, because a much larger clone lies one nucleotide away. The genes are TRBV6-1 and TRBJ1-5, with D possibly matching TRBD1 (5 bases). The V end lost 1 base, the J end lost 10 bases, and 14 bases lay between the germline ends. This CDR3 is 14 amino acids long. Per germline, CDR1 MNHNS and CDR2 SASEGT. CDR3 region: CASSEGGGAHPQHF. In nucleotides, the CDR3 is TGTGCCAGCAGTGAAGGGGGAGGGGCTCATCCCCAGCATTTT.

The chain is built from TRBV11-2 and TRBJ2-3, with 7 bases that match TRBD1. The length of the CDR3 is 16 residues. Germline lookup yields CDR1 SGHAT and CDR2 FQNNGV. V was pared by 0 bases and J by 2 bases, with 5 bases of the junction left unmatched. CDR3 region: CASSLEGTVLTDTQYF. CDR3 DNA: TGTGCCAGCAGCTTAGAAGGGACAGTCCTCACAGATACGCAGTATTTT.

The CDR3 nucleotides are TGTGCCTGGCAGACAGGTAATATGCATTCACCCCTCCACTTT. Its protein is CAWQTGNMHSPLHF. This chain uses TRBV30 with TRBJ1-6, with D tentatively TRBD1 (6 bases). The CDR3 totals 14 residues. V lost 5 bases to trimming and J lost 8 bases, with 16 bases between them. Germline values: CDR1 GTSNPN, CDR2 SVGIG (reference sequence). Full variable domain (outside the CDR3, taken from reference TRBV30 and TRBJ1-6): SQTIHQWPATLVQPVGSPLSLECTVEGTSNPNLYWYRQAAGRGLQLLFYSVGIGQISSEVPQNLSASRPQDRQFILSSKKLLLSDSGFYLCAWQTGNMHSPLHFGNGTRLTVT.

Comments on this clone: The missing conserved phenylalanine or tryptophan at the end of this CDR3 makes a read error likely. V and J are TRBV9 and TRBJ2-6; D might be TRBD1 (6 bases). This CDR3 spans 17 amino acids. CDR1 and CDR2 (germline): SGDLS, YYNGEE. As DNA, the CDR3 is TGTGCCACCAGCGCCTCAATACAGGGTTCTGGGGCCAACGTCCTGACTTGC. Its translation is CATSASIQGSGANVLTC.

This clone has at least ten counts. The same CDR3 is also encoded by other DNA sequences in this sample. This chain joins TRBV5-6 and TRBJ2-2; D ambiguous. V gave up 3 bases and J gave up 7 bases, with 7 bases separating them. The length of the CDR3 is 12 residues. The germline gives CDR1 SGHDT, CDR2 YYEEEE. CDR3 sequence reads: CASSYFGGELFF. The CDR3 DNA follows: TGTGCCAGCAGCTACTTTGGCGGGGAGCTGTTTTTT.